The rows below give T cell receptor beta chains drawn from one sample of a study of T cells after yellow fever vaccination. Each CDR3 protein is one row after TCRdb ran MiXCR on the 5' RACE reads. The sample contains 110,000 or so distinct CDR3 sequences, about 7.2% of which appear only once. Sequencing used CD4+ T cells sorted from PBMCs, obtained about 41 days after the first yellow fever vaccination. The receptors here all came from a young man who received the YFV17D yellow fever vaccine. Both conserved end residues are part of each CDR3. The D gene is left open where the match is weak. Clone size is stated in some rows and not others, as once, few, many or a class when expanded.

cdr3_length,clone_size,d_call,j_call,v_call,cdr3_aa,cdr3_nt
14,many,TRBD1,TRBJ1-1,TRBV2,CASSSTGGETEAFF,TGTGCCAGCAGTTCCACAGGGGGCGAGACTGAAGCTTTCTTT
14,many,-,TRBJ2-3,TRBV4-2,CASSQAVRDRTQYF,TGTGCCAGCAGCCAAGCGGTACGGGACCGTACGCAGTATTTT
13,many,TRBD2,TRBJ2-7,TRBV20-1,CSAISGEAYEQYF,TGCAGTGCCATTAGCGGGGAAGCCTACGAGCAGTACTTC
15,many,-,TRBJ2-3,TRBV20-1,CSAQTPGGGTDTQYF,TGCAGTGCCCAGACCCCGGGGGGCGGGACAGATACGCAGTATTTT
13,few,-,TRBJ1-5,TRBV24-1,CATSDHSDQPQHF,TGTGCCACCAGTGACCACTCAGATCAGCCCCAGCATTTT
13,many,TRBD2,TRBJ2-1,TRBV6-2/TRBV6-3,CASTGLAGGWQFF,TGTGCCAGCACCGGACTAGCGGGGGGTTGGCAGTTCTTC
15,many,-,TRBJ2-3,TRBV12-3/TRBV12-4,CASSKVLAGRDTQYF,TGTGCCAGCAGTAAGGTTTTGGCAGGGAGAGATACGCAGTATTTT
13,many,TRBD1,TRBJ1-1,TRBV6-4,CASSRDRGLEAFF,TGTGCCAGCTCCCGGGACAGGGGGCTAGAAGCTTTCTTT
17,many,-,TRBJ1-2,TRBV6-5,CASSYFGGRQANYGYTF,TGTGCCAGCAGTTACTTCGGGGGGCGGCAGGCTAACTATGGCTACACCTTC
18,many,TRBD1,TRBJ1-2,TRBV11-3,CASSLVPGQGSAEGGYTF,TGTGCCAGCAGCTTAGTACCGGGACAGGGTTCAGCCGAGGGTGGCTACACCTTC
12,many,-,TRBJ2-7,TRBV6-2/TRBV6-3,CASTGHLYEQYF,TGTGCCAGCACCGGACACCTCTACGAGCAGTACTTC
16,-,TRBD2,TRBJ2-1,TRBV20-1,CSANGLAGKSYNEQFF,TGCAGTGCAAATGGACTAGCGGGGAAGTCCTACAATGAGCAGTTCTTC
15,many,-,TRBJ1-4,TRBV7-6,CASSTPSQGNEKLFF,TGTGCCAGCAGCACCCCCTCCCAGGGGAATGAAAAACTGTTTTTT
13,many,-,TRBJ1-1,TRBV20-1,CSARPDRNTEAFF,TGCAGTGCCCGACCAGACCGGAACACTGAAGCTTTCTTT
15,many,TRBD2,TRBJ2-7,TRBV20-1,CSARRTSGVTYEQYF,TGCAGTGCTAGGAGGACTAGCGGGGTTACCTACGAGCAGTACTTC
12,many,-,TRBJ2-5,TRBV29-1,CSVGSTEETQYF,TGCAGCGTTGGGTCTACTGAAGAGACCCAGTACTTC
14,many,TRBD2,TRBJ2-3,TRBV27,CASSNGGETDTQYF,TGTGCCAGCAGTAACGGGGGGGAGACAGATACGCAGTATTTT
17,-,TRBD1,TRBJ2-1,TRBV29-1,CSVDRGTGQSSYNEQFF,TGCAGCGTTGATAGGGGGACAGGCCAGAGCTCCTACAATGAGCAGTTCTTC
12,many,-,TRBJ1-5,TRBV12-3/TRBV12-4,CASSPINQPQHF,TGTGCCAGCAGCCCGATTAATCAGCCCCAGCATTTT
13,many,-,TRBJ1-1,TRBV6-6,CASSDSGNTEAFF,TGTGCCAGCAGTGACTCAGGGAACACTGAAGCTTTCTTT
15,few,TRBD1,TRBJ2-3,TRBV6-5,CASSYGTEYTDTQYF,TGTGCCAGCAGTTACGGGACAGAATACACAGATACGCAGTATTTT
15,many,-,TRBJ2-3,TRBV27,CASSPWDRSTDTQYF,TGTGCCAGCAGTCCCTGGGACCGCTCCACAGATACGCAGTATTTT
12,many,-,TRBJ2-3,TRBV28,CASEQGTDTQYF,TGTGCCAGCGAACAGGGAACAGATACGCAGTATTTT
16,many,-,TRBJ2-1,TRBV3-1,CASSQGRGSSVDEQFF,TGTGCCAGCAGCCAAGGTAGAGGGTCGTCGGTCGATGAGCAGTTCTTC
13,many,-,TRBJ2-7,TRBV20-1,CSARAKTAGEQYF,TGCAGTGCTAGAGCCAAGACGGCCGGCGAGCAGTACTTC
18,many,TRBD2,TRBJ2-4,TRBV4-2,CASSQGGGSTWSKNIQYF,TGTGCCAGCAGCCAAGGGGGGGGAAGTACCTGGTCCAAAAACATTCAGTACTTC
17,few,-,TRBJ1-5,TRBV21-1,CASSKDLTGGRNQPQHF,TGTGCCAGCAGCAAAGATCTAACAGGGGGCCGCAATCAGCCCCAGCATTTT
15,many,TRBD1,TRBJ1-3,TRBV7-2,CASTQTGGSGNTIYF,TGTGCCAGCACCCAGACAGGGGGCTCTGGAAACACCATATATTTT
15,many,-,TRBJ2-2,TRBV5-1,CASSFPTGNTGELFF,TGCGCCAGCAGCTTTCCGACTGGGAACACCGGGGAGCTGTTTTTT
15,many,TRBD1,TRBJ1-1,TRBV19,CASSWPGQGWTEAFF,TGTGCCAGTAGTTGGCCGGGACAGGGATGGACTGAAGCTTTCTTT
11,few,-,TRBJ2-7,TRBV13,CASSWYYEQYF,TGTGCCAGCAGCTGGTACTACGAGCAGTACTTC
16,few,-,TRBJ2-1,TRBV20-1,CSAPLLGWLGSDEQFF,TGCAGTGCCCCGCTCCTCGGCTGGCTGGGTTCGGATGAGCAGTTCTTC
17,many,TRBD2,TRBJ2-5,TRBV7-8,CASSLVISGGALETQYF,TGTGCCAGCAGCTTAGTGATTAGCGGGGGGGCATTAGAGACCCAGTACTTC
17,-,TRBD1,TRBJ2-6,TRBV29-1,CSVWGQGGFSGANVLTF,TGCAGCGTTTGGGGACAGGGAGGATTCTCTGGGGCCAACGTCCTGACTTTC
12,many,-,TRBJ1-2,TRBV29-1,CSVDVGGYGYTF,TGCAGCGTTGATGTAGGAGGTTATGGCTACACCTTC
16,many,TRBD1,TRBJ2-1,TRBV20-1,CSASGTGSGTYNEQFF,TGCAGTGCTAGCGGGACAGGAAGTGGGACGTACAATGAGCAGTTCTTC
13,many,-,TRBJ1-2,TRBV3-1,CASSQGGGGGYTF,TGTGCCAGCAGCCAAGGGGGTGGCGGTGGCTACACCTTC
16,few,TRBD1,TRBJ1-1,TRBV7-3,CASSPQPRTGGTEAFF,TGTGCCAGCAGCCCGCAGCCCCGGACAGGGGGGACTGAAGCTTTCTTT
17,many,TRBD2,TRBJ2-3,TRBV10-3,CAISGTTSGGITDTQYF,TGTGCCATCAGCGGAACGACTAGCGGGGGGATCACAGATACGCAGTATTTT
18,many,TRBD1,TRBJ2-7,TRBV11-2,CASSFLGRGPGGRAEQYF,TGTGCCAGCAGCTTTTTAGGCAGGGGGCCCGGAGGAAGGGCCGAGCAGTACTTC
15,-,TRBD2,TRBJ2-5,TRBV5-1,CASSQATSGKETQYF,TGCGCCAGCAGCCAGGCTACTAGCGGAAAAGAGACCCAGTACTTC
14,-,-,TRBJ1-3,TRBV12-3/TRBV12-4,CASSAKGPTNTIYF,TGTGCCAGCAGCGCCAAGGGACCAACAAACACCATATATTTT
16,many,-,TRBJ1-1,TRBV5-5,CASSVTSGWGDTEAFF,TGTGCCAGCAGCGTTACATCGGGTTGGGGGGACACTGAAGCTTTCTTT
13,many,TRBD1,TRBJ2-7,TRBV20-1,CSAGDSRTYEQYF,TGCAGTGCTGGGGACAGCCGGACTTACGAGCAGTACTTC
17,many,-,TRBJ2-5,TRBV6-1,CASRLRPGPYSGETQYF,TGTGCCAGCAGACTACGGCCGGGACCCTACTCGGGAGAGACCCAGTACTTC
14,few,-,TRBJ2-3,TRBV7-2,CASSYPASTDTQYF,TGTGCCAGCAGCTATCCGGCCTCCACAGATACGCAGTATTTT